The present entry profiles one T cell receptor (beta chain) with its context. This entry belongs to a study of blood T cell repertoires in COVID-19. Those enrolled in Seattle joined during active infection and were followed longitudinally afterward. Assay: immunoSEQ multiplex PCR; the TCRdb copy retains only in-frame clones and omits some. The table lists about 250,000 clones, around 81% of them singletons. This CDR3 is built from 10 residues. V was trimmed by 6 bases and J by 5 bases, leaving 2 bases between them. This receptor was taken from a person in their 70s with COVID-19, enrolled during active disease. This chain connects TRBV12-3 or TRBV12-4 to TRBJ2-1, with D unresolved. Sequencing was performed on peripheral blood. The DNA of the CDR3 is TGTGCCAGCAGCGACAATGAGCAGTTCTTC. Translated, it gives CASSDNEQFF.